Below are 10 T cell receptor beta chains sequenced from a single sample in a study of cytomegalovirus exposure and HLA in healthy donors. A multiplex PCR was run with 60 Vbeta primers and 13 Jbeta primers. Using immunoSEQ multiplex PCR, the repertoire was profiled, and TCRdb retains in-frame clones only, with some absent. The sample includes approximately 150,000 clones, 87% of them seen just once. Sequenced: PBMCs. Receptor source: a woman in her 30s in good health and CMV-seronegative.

The rearrangement uses TRBV11-2 and TRBJ2-7; 7 bases line up with TRBD1. The CDR3 consists of 15 residues. Losses at the gene ends were 0 bases for V and 9 bases for J; bases not matched to a gene: 11. The germline V gene has CDR1 SGHAT and CDR2 FQNNGV. The DNA for the CDR3 is TGTGCCAGCAGCTTAGATCCCCTAAACAGGGGACGGCAGTACTTC. Translated: CASSLDPLNRGRQYF.

The rearrangement uses TRBV5-1 and TRBJ2-7; D perhaps matches TRBD1 (5 bases). CDR1 and CDR2 (germline): SGHRS, YFSETQ. This CDR3 has 14 residues. The V gene lost 4 bases and the J gene lost 0 bases, with 11 bases spanning the gap. CDR3 in amino acids: CASSTGPSSYEQYF. CDR3 bases: TGCGCCAGCAGCACAGGCCCAAGCTCCTACGAGCAGTACTTC.

This clone was seen once. The rearrangement joins TRBV19 to TRBJ2-7, with TRBD2 matching over 9 bases. The V gene end was trimmed by 3 bases and the J gene end by 0 bases; junction bases not matched to a gene: 6. Germline CDR1 reads LNHDA; CDR2 reads SQIVND (reference sequence). This CDR3 is built from 16 residues. The CDR3 region is CASSILAGTSSYEQYF. The CDR3 nucleotides read TGTGCCAGTAGTATCCTAGCGGGGACCAGCTCCTACGAGCAGTACTTC.

The V and J genes are TRBV29-1 and TRBJ2-5; 11 bases align to TRBD1. With 7 bases clipped from V and 6 bases from J, the junction kept 7 bases outside the gene matches. This CDR3 is 13 amino acids long. In germline, CDR1 is SQVTM, CDR2 ANQGSEA. This CDR3 reads CSALGTGGKTQYF. CDR3 coding DNA: TGCAGCGCTTTAGGGACAGGGGGAAAGACCCAGTACTTC.

The chain employs TRBV7-6 and TRBJ2-1; TRBD2 agrees at 7 bases. CDR3 length: 14 amino acids. V shed 1 base, J shed 6 bases, and the junction held 3 bases outside the gene matches. Per the germline V gene, CDR1 is SGHVS and CDR2 is FNYEAQ. DNA of the CDR3: TGTGCCAGCAGCTTAGGCGGGAGACTCAATGAGCAGTTCTTC. Amino acid sequence: CASSLGGRLNEQFF.

The J gene is TRBJ1-5, the V gene TRBV9; TRBD1 matches at 7 bases. Trimming at V came to 0 bases and at J to 3 bases, leaving 3 bases not matched to a gene. CDR3 length equals 15 residues. Germline assignment: CDR1 SGDLS and CDR2 YYNGEE. In DNA form, the CDR3 reads TGTGCCAGCAGCGTAGGTCAGGGGGACAATCAGCCCCAGCATTTT. This codes for CASSVGQGDNQPQHF. Looking up the rest from reference TRBV9 and TRBJ1-5 gives the full variable domain: DSGVTQTPKHLITATGQRVTLRCSPRSGDLSVYWYQQSLDQGLQFLIQYYNGEERAKGNILERFSAQQFPDLHSELNLSSLELGDSALYFCASSVGQGDNQPQHFGDGTRLSIL.

This clone was seen a single time. CDR3 loop: CASSLTDSQETQYF. Written as DNA, the CDR3 is TGTGCCAGCAGTCTTACGGACAGCCAAGAGACCCAGTACTTC. The rearrangement links TRBV7-9 to TRBJ2-5; possibly TRBD1 for D (6 bases). V was pared by 6 bases and J by 1 base, with 12 bases between. CDR3 length equals 14 residues. The germline V gene has CDR1 SEHNR and CDR2 FQNEAQ (reference sequence).

The V gene is TRBV7-2, the J gene TRBJ2-5, with a weak D call TRBD2 (6 bases). V was shortened by 8 bases and J by 2 bases, with 15 bases between the two germline ends. The CDR3 totals 14 residues. Germline CDR1 is SGHTA and CDR2 is FQGNSA. The CDR3 bases are TGTGCCAGCGGGATTGGGCGGGGTCAAGAGACCCAGTACTTC. Its translation is CASGIGRGQETQYF.

This chain's CDR3 is CASSLEAGGTDTQYF. In DNA form, the CDR3 reads TGTGCCAGCAGCTTGGAGGCAGGGGGCACAGATACGCAGTATTTT. The V gene is TRBV5-4, the J gene TRBJ2-3; D might be TRBD1 (6 bases). V lost 0 bases to trimming and J lost 1 base, with 9 bases between them. From germline, CDR1 is SGHNT and CDR2 YYREEE (reference sequence). CDR3 length: 15 residues.

The chain uses TRBV30 and TRBJ2-7, with TRBD2 matching 7 bases. V shed 2 bases, J shed 4 bases, and the junction held 8 bases outside the gene matches. Germline CDR1 GTSNPN, CDR2 SVGIG (reference sequence). The CDR3 has 14 amino acids. The CDR3 region is CAWSTWTSRYEQYF. As DNA, the CDR3 is TGTGCCTGGAGTACCTGGACTAGTAGGTACGAGCAGTACTTC.